This TCR beta chain came from a study of blood T cell repertoires in COVID-19. Study-wide background: Acute and convalescent COVID-19 samples came from the United States, Italy and Spain.

The CDR3 covers 13 residues. CDR1 is MNHEY, CDR2 SVGAGI, per germline. Trimming removed 6 bases from V and 9 bases from J; junction bases left unmatched: 9. This table comes from immunoSEQ multiplex PCR, and its TCRdb copy is limited to in-frame clones, with some not included. This table has roughly 100,000 clones, 65% to 90% appearing once. This receptor was obtained from an elderly man with acute or convalescent COVID-19. The sample was peripheral blood. The genes are TRBV6-5 and TRBJ1-2; 8 positions agree with TRBD1. The chain's CDR3 is CASRPTGGNSYTF. The CDR3 DNA follows: TGTGCCAGCAGGCCTACAGGGGGGAACAGCTACACCTTC.